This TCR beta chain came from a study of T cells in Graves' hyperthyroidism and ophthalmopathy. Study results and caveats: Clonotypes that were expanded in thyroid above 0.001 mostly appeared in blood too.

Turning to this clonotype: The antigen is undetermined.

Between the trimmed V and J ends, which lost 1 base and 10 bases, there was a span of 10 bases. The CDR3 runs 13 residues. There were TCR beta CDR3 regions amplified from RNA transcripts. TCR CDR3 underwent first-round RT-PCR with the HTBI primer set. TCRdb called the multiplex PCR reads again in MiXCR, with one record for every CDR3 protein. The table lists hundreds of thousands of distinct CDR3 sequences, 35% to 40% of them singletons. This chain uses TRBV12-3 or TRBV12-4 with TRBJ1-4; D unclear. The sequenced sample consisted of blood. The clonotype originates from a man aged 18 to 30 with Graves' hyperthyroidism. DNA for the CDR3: TGTGCCAGCAGTTTAGGTAGTCTCAGAAAACTGTTTTTT. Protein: CASSLGSLRKLFF.